This record covers a single TCR beta chain. The CDR3 length is 16 residues. Trimming took 4 bases from V and 0 from J, leaving 13 bases between them. Repertoires were generated with immunoSEQ multiplex PCR, while TCRdb's copy carries only in-frame clones and drops some. The sample lists about 80,000 clones; about 95% were seen once. The data belong to a study of technical replicates of blood from a few donors. V usage is TRBV23-1 and J usage is TRBJ1-5; TRBD1 might be the D (5 bases). TRBV23-1 is placed among ORFs of uncertain function. Material for sequencing was T cells isolated from PBMCs. This TCR was recovered from a human donor in good health. The CDR3 region is CASSPLMTASNQPQHF. CDR3 bases: TGCGCCAGCAGTCCGTTAATGACAGCTAGCAATCAGCCCCAGCATTTT.